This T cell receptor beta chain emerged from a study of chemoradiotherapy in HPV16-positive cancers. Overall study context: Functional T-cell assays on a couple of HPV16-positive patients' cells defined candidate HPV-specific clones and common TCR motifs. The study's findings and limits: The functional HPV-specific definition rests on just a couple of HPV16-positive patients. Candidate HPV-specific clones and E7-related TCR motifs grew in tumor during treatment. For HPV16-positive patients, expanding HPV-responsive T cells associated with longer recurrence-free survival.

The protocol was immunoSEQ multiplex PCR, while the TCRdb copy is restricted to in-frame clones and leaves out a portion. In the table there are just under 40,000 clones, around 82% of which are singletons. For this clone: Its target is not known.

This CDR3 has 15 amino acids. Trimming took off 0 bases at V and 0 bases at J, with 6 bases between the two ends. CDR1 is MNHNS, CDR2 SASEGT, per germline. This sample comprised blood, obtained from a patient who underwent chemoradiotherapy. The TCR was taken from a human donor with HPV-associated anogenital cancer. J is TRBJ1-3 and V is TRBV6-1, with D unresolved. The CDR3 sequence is CASSEAVSSGNTIYF. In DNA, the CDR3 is TGTGCCAGCAGTGAAGCCGTATCCTCTGGAAACACCATATATTTT.